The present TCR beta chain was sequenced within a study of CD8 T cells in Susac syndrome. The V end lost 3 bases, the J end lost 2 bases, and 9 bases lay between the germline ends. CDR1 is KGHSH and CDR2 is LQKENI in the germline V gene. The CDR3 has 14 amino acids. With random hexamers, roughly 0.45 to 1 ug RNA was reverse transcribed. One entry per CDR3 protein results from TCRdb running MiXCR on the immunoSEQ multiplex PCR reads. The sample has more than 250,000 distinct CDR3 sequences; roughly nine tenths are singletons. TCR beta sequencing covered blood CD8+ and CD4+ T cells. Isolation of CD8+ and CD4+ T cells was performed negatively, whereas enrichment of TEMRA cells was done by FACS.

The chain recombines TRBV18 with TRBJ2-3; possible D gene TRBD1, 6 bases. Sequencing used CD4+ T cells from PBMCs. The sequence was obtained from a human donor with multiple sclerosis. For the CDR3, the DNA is TGTGCCAGCTCACCCGCAGGGGACACAGATACGCAGTATTTT. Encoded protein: CASSPAGDTDTQYF.